Following are 8 T cell receptor beta chains from one sample sequenced in a study of vaccination and CD4 T cells after COVID-19. Sequencing of DNA taken from cultured CD4+ T cells relied on the Oncomine TCR Beta short-read assay. TCRdb re-called the PCR reads through MiXCR, storing one row per CDR3 protein. This sample has roughly 4,200 distinct CDR3 sequences, with roughly 23% found just once. For these receptors, no antigen is known. Treatment meaning: roughly ten-day PBMC culture with coronavirus spike peptide pools or control peptides (ViraFEST assay). Sample: CD4+ T cells from blood, cultured in vitro. These TCRs come from a human donor who had recovered from COVID-19.

This chain uses TRBV12-3 or TRBV12-4 with TRBJ1-1, with TRBD1 matching 7 bases. This CDR3 is 15 amino acids long. V shed 3 bases, J shed 7 bases, and the junction held 11 bases outside the gene matches. The CDR3 coding sequence is TGTGCCAGCAGTTTGAAGGGAGGGGGCTTCGGTGAAGCTTTCTTT. This codes for CASSLKGGGFGEAFF.

Note on this clonotype: A much more abundant neighbour one base away suggests this may be a read error. The rearrangement joins TRBV10-3 to TRBJ1-1; unclear D gene. The CDR3 spans 11 residues. Germline V gene sequence: CDR1 ENHRY, CDR2 SYGVKD. DNA of the CDR3: TGTACCATCATGTCGGCGGGGGAAGCTTTCTTT. This codes for CTIMSAGEAFF.

The V call is TRBV12-3 or TRBV12-4, the J call TRBJ1-2; no reliable D call. Trimming left V 1 base short and J 6 bases short, with 6 bases between. There are 12 residues in the CDR3. The CDR3 nucleotides are TGTGCCAGCAGTTTAGATGGCAATGGCTACACCTTC. It yields the protein CASSLDGNGYTF.

This clonotype was recorded a few times. This CDR3 is CASSVRGVTDTQYF. CDR3 in DNA: TGTGCCAGCAGTGTGCGGGGGGTTACTGATACGCAGTATTTT. The chain joins TRBV6-1 to TRBJ2-3, with TRBD2 matching over 8 bases. The CDR3 sequence is 14 residues long. CDR1 and CDR2 (germline): MNHNS, SASEGT. J was trimmed by 6 bases and V by 4 bases; bases with no gene match: 6.

The chain carries TRBV3-1 and TRBJ1-1; a possible D gene is TRBD1 (5 bases). CDR3 size: 12 residues. Germline lookup yields CDR1 LGHDT and CDR2 YNNKEL (reference sequence). V was pared by 3 bases and J by 11 bases, with 13 bases between. CDR3 sequence reads: CASSQRTTVAFF. The CDR3 DNA sequence: TGTGCCAGCAGCCAGAGGACAACCGTGGCTTTCTTT.

This clonotype appeared a single time. CDR3 amino acids: CASSYGLRGGDTQYF. CDR3 nucleotide sequence: TGTGCCAGCAGTTACGGACTGAGGGGAGGAGATACGCAGTATTTT. The chain is built from TRBV6-5 and TRBJ2-3; D possibly corresponds to TRBD2 (6 bases). Trimming shortened V by 2 bases and J by 5 bases, and 14 bases separated the two germline ends. Germline assignment: CDR1 MNHEY and CDR2 SVGAGI. The CDR3 loop spans 15 amino acids.

The chain couples TRBV15 to TRBJ1-2; D ambiguous. The CDR3 extends over 14 amino acids. Trimming took 0 bases from V and 3 from J, leaving 8 bases between them. Germline loops: CDR1 LNHNV, CDR2 YYDKDF (reference sequence). The CDR3 protein is CATSRDEGHYGYTF. The CDR3 region has the DNA TGTGCCACCAGCAGAGATGAGGGCCACTATGGCTACACCTTC.

This clonotype counts as medium-sized (0.01 to 0.1%). The gene calls are TRBV20-1 and TRBJ2-2; TRBD2 is a possible D gene (6 bases). CDR3 length equals 14 residues. CDR1 DFQATT and CDR2 SNEGSKA come from the germline V gene (reference sequence). V was pared by 4 bases and J by 3 bases, with 12 bases between. The CDR3 sequence: CSAKVGGDTGELFF. CDR3 bases: TGCAGTGCTAAGGTCGGAGGGGACACCGGGGAGCTGTTTTTT.